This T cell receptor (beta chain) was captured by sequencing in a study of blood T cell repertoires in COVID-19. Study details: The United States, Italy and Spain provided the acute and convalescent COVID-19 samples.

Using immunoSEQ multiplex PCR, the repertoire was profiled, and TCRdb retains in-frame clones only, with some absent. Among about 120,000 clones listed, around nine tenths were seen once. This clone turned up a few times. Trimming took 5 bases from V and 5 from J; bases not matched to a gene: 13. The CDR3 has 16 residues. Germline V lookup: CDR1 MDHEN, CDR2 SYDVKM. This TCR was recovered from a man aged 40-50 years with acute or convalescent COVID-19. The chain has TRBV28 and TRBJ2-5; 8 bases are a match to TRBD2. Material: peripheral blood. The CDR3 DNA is TGTGCCAGCAGTGGGGTCGATGCGGGGGGCTTGGAGACCCAGTACTTC. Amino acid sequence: CASSGVDAGGLETQYF.